Listed below are T cell receptor beta chains from one sample, sequenced in a study of blood T cell repertoires in COVID-19. Sequencing used immunoSEQ multiplex PCR; TCRdb keeps in-frame clones, though not all of them. The sample shows around 110,000 clones, about nine tenths of them seen only once. The source material was peripheral blood. The receptor set was obtained from a human donor with active COVID-19. The donor label of this sample is uncertain. Both conserved end residues are part of each CDR3. D genes are given only for firm matches. Clone size appears in some rows only: once, few, many, or a class for an expanded clone.

>TRBJ1-3|TRBV9|.|.
TGTGCCAGCCAGGGGATTGGAAACACCATATATTTT
CASQGIGNTIYF
>TRBJ1-6|TRBV14|.|few
TGTGCCAGCAGCCCAGCACAGGGAACGGATTCACCCCTCCACTTT
CASSPAQGTDSPLHF
>TRBJ1-4|TRBV5-1|TRBD1|.
TGCGCCAGCAGCTGGGGACAGGGGGCCGGGGATGAAAAACTGTTTTTT
CASSWGQGAGDEKLFF
>TRBJ1-1|TRBV7-2|.|.
TGTGCCAGCAGCTGGGCCGGGGAGTACACTGAAGCTTTCTTT
CASSWAGEYTEAFF
>TRBJ1-5|TRBV28|.|.
TGTGCCAGCAGCTCCGTCGACAGGCGTTTCCAGCATTTT
CASSSVDRRFQHF
>TRBJ2-7|TRBV29-1|TRBD1|.
TGCAGCCCCGGGGACAGAGCCTACGAGCAGTACTTC
CSPGDRAYEQYF
>TRBJ2-7|TRBV19|.|.
TGTGCCAGTAGTCCGGAGGGTGGCGAGCAGTACTTC
CASSPEGGEQYF
>TRBJ2-6|TRBV6-4|.|.
TGTGCCAGCAGTGTGGGACACCACTTACTTGGTCTTTCTGGGGCCAACGTCCTGACTTTC
CASSVGHHLLGLSGANVLTF
>TRBJ1-5|TRBV6-2/TRBV6-3|TRBD1|.
TGTGCCAGCAGTAAGACAGGGCTATCCACTCAGCCCCAGCATTTT
CASSKTGLSTQPQHF
>TRBJ1-2|TRBV7-9|TRBD1|.
TGTGCCAGCAGTTCGGGACAGCGAAACCTGTATGGCTACACCTTC
CASSSGQRNLYGYTF
>TRBJ1-2|TRBV5-6|.|.
TGTGCCAGCAGCTTGGGTGTCGGGGGGCCGTCGGACTATGGCTACACCTTC
CASSLGVGGPSDYGYTF
>TRBJ2-2|TRBV7-2|TRBD1|.
TGTGCCAGCAGCCTCAGACAGGGGAGCACCGGGGAGCTGTTTTTT
CASSLRQGSTGELFF
>TRBJ1-2|TRBV3-1/TRBV3-2|.|.
TGTGCCAGCAGCCAAAGCCAGGGTGGCATTGGCTACACCTTC
CASSQSQGGIGYTF
>TRBJ1-4|TRBV9|.|.
TGTGCCAGCAGCCCGGGAAGGGCCGGAACTAATGAAAAACTGTTTTTT
CASSPGRAGTNEKLFF
>TRBJ1-5|TRBV2|.|.
TGTGCCAGCAGGGAGGGGTCTGAGATCATGTCCCAGCATTTT
CASREGSEIMSQHF
>TRBJ2-5|TRBV5-4|TRBD2|.
TGTGCCAGCAGCTTGGCCGGGGGGGGGTCGGAGACCCAGTACTTC
CASSLAGGGSETQYF
>TRBJ2-7|TRBV11-2|TRBD1|.
TGTGCCAGCAGCTCCCGGGACAGGGGCTACGAGCAGTACTTC
CASSSRDRGYEQYF
>TRBJ1-2|TRBV28|TRBD1|.
TGTGCCAGCAGGCGAGGGGGCAGCTATGGCTACACCTTC
CASRRGGSYGYTF
>TRBJ1-2|TRBV10-3|.|.
TGTGCCATCAGTGAGTCATTGGACAGCTATGGCTACACCTTC
CAISESLDSYGYTF
>TRBJ2-5|TRBV7-9|.|.
TGTGCCAGCGGAGGAGAGACCCAGTACTTC
CASGGETQYF
>TRBJ1-2|TRBV5-6|.|.
TGTGCCAGCAGGCCGGGACAAGCCTATGGCTACACCTTC
CASRPGQAYGYTF
>TRBJ2-7|TRBV6-1|TRBD2|.
TGTGCCAGCAGTGAAGCTAGACTAGCGGGGGGGTCCTACGAGCAGTACTTC
CASSEARLAGGSYEQYF
>TRBJ1-1|TRBV18|.|.
TGTGCCAGCTCACCAGCGGGAAACACTGAAGCTTTCTTT
CASSPAGNTEAFF
>TRBJ1-3|TRBV7-6|TRBD1|.
TGTGCCAGCAGCCGGGGACAGGCCTCTGGAAACACCATATATTTT
CASSRGQASGNTIYF
>TRBJ1-1|TRBV29-1|TRBD1|once
TGCAGCGTTGTAAAGACAGGGGGAGGGACTGAAGCTTTCTTT
CSVVKTGGGTEAFF
>TRBJ2-3|TRBV6-2/TRBV6-3|.|.
TGTGCCAGCAGTGACCCCTGGGCGGATACGCAGTATTTT
CASSDPWADTQYF
>TRBJ1-1|TRBV5-5|.|.
TGTGCCAGCAGCTTGGCGGGGGGCCACACTGAAGCTTTCTTT
CASSLAGGHTEAFF
>TRBJ2-3|TRBV6-2/TRBV6-3|TRBD2|.
TGTGCCAGCAGCCCCACGGGACTAGCTGGCTCAGATACGCAGTATTTT
CASSPTGLAGSDTQYF
>TRBJ2-7|TRBV27|.|.
TGTGCCAGCAGTTTATACAATCCCAACGAGCAGTACTTC
CASSLYNPNEQYF
>TRBJ2-5|TRBV5-4|.|.
TGTGCCAGCAGTTGGACAGGAGGGGAGACCCAGTACTTC
CASSWTGGETQYF
>TRBJ2-5|TRBV5-4|TRBD1|.
TGTGCCAGCAGCCAGACAGGGGGCGAGACCCAGTACTTC
CASSQTGGETQYF
>TRBJ1-4|TRBV28|TRBD1|.
TGTGCCAGCAGTACCTCAACAGGGGGCGGAAAACTGTTTTTT
CASSTSTGGGKLFF
>TRBJ2-3|TRBV7-2|.|.
TGTGCCAGCAGCACCGACAGCCGCGCAGATACGCAGTATTTT
CASSTDSRADTQYF
>TRBJ1-1|TRBV2|.|.
TGTGCCAGCAGAGAATACCGGACACCGGAAAAGAACACTGAAGCTTTCTTT
CASREYRTPEKNTEAFF
>TRBJ2-1|TRBV6-5|TRBD1|.
TGTGCCAGCAGTCCCAGGGGGCGCGTCAATGAGCAGTTCTTC
CASSPRGRVNEQFF
>TRBJ1-5|TRBV19|.|.
TGTGCCAGTAGTATAGACCCCCCCGGATTAGGGGGCAATCAGCCCCAGCATTTT
CASSIDPPGLGGNQPQHF
>TRBJ1-5|TRBV18|.|.
TGTGCCAGCTCACCATGGGGCGCCCGCAATCAGCCCCAGCATTTT
CASSPWGARNQPQHF
>TRBJ1-1|TRBV4-3|TRBD1|.
TGCGCCAGCAGCCAAGGGACAGGGAGTACTGAAGCTTTCTTT
CASSQGTGSTEAFF
>TRBJ1-5|TRBV2|.|.
TGTGCCAGCAGTAAGGGACACCACGAGCAAGAATTT
CASSKGHHEQEF
>TRBJ2-3|TRBV15|TRBD1|.
TGTGCCACCAGCGACGGCGGGACAGGCGTATCTGATACGCAGTATTTT
CATSDGGTGVSDTQYF